These T cell receptor beta chains were read from a single sample in a study of OX40 agonist ivuxolimab in advanced cancers. The assay was immunoSEQ multiplex PCR, and TCRdb's table has in-frame clones only and misses some. This sample has 50,000 or so clones, with about 93% found just once. This material consisted of CD4+ or CD8+ T cells sorted from blood, taken in a trial of the OX40 agonist ivuxolimab. These receptor sequences come from an adult with an advanced solid tumor such as melanoma, head and neck, liver or kidney cancer. Each CDR3 is given without its conserved first and last residue.

>TRBV19
ASSMARGLINEQF
>TRBV9
ASSVVFGPTGELF
>TRBV11-1
ASSQDEGSYNEQF
>TRBV9
ASSSARVTGELF
>TRBV6-1
ASRPSGSNEQF
>TRBV27
ASSLGVTGPQETQY
>TRBV6-5
ASSYGAVSGNTIY
>TRBV6-6
ASSVTGEALVYEQY
>TRBV10-3
AISEGTDGNTIY
>TRBV2
ASSYNGLAGFGASYNEQF
>TRBV28
ASSLLPSETQY
>TRBV4-3
ASSPESPGQAYNEQF
>TRBV6-6
ASSPWTANTGELF
>TRBV7-9
ASSPSLQVGSYEQY
>TRBV5-4
ASSLFPRVGPYEQY
>TRBV4-1
ASRPTSGRGEQY
>TRBV9
ASSVARDRGPNYGYT
>TRBV27
ASSSNYRGWADTQY
>TRBV28
ASSFTSEYEQY
>TRBV28
ASSPYSYTSGSYEQY
>TRBV14
ASSPHTSGRKEQF
>TRBV2
ASSEGQGYYGYT
>TRBV28
ASSLIAGPDNEQF
>TRBV11-2
ASSLVARGSYNEQF
>TRBV7-3
ASSSGRGAEAF
>TRBV4-3
ASSQETSGSYEQY
>TRBV5-1
ASSLGLGITKNIQY
>TRBV4-1
ASSPWGTGGLLYEQY
>TRBV5-6
ASSYLREGGPDTQY
>TRBV10-3
AIRGQGRDTVYEQY
>TRBV19
ASSIGGDSYYNEQF
>TRBV15
ATSYLTSGTQWEQF
>TRBV29-1
SVAGGELLNTEAF